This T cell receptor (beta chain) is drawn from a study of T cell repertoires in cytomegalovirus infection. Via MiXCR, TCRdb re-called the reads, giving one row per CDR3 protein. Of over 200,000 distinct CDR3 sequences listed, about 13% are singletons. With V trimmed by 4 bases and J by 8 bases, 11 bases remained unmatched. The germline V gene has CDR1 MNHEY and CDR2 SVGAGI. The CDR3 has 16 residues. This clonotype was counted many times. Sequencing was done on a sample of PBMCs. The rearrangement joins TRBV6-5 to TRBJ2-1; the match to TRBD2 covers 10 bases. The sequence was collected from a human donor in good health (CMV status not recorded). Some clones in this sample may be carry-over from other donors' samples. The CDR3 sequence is CASSSRAAGGPYEQFF. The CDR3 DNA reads TGTGCCAGCAGTTCTAGGGCAGCGGGGGGGCCCTATGAGCAGTTCTTC.